These T cell receptor beta chains were read from a single sample in a study of blood T cells in healthy people across ages. TCRdb reprocessed the 5' RACE reads with MiXCR, giving one entry per CDR3 protein. The table has 1.8 million or so distinct CDR3 sequences, about 39% seen once. The sequenced material came from blood. These receptors came from a human donor in good health. Both conserved end residues are part of each CDR3. The D gene is left open where the match is weak. Only some rows state a clone size, as once, few, many or a class for expanded clones.

V gene: TRBV4-2; D gene: NA; J gene: TRBJ1-1; clone size: NA; CDR3 DNA: TGTGCCAGCAGCCAAGATCAGTCCCAGCTGAACACTGAAGCTTTCTTT; CDR3 protein: CASSQDQSQLNTEAFF
V gene: TRBV7-2; D gene: NA; J gene: TRBJ2-1; clone size: NA; CDR3 DNA: TGTGCCAGCAGCTTTTGGCTGGACTACAATGAGCAGTTCTTC; CDR3 protein: CASSFWLDYNEQFF
V gene: TRBV6-6; D gene: NA; J gene: TRBJ1-2; clone size: NA; CDR3 DNA: TGTGCCACCAGAAATGGACCGATAGCTAACTATGGCTACACCTTC; CDR3 protein: CATRNGPIANYGYTF
V gene: TRBV10-3; D gene: TRBD2; J gene: TRBJ2-1; clone size: NA; CDR3 DNA: TGTGCCATCAGTGAGGTGGGACTAGCGTCCTACAATGAGCAGTTCTTC; CDR3 protein: CAISEVGLASYNEQFF
V gene: TRBV7-2; D gene: TRBD1; J gene: TRBJ2-1; clone size: few; CDR3 DNA: TGTGCCAGCAGCTGGACCAGGGGGCACTACAATGAGCAGTTCTTC; CDR3 protein: CASSWTRGHYNEQFF
V gene: TRBV20-1; D gene: TRBD2; J gene: TRBJ2-1; clone size: few; CDR3 DNA: TGCAGTGCTAGTAACCTAGCGGGGGGCGAGCAGTTCTTC; CDR3 protein: CSASNLAGGEQFF
V gene: TRBV29-1; D gene: NA; J gene: TRBJ2-1; clone size: few; CDR3 DNA: TGCAGCGTTGTTTCGGCGCACGGAAATGAGCCGTTCTTC; CDR3 protein: CSVVSAHGNEPFF
V gene: TRBV10-3; D gene: TRBD1; J gene: TRBJ2-7; clone size: NA; CDR3 DNA: TGTGCCATCAGTGATGAGGCCGGGACAGGCTCCCACGAGCAGTACTTC; CDR3 protein: CAISDEAGTGSHEQYF
V gene: TRBV4-3; D gene: NA; J gene: TRBJ1-4; clone size: NA; CDR3 DNA: TGCGCCAGCAGCCTGGACAGCCATGAAAAACTGTTTTTT; CDR3 protein: CASSLDSHEKLFF
V gene: TRBV3-1; D gene: TRBD1; J gene: TRBJ2-4; clone size: few; CDR3 DNA: TGTGCCAGCAGCCAAGAGGGGACAGTAAACATTCAGTACTTC; CDR3 protein: CASSQEGTVNIQYF
V gene: TRBV19; D gene: TRBD1; J gene: TRBJ1-4; clone size: NA; CDR3 DNA: TGTGCCAGTAGTAGCCAGCCGGGACAGGTCTATGAAAAACTGTTTTTT; CDR3 protein: CASSSQPGQVYEKLFF
V gene: TRBV20-1; D gene: NA; J gene: TRBJ2-7; clone size: many; CDR3 DNA: TGCAGTGCGACACATGACAGCTACGAGCAGTACTTC; CDR3 protein: CSATHDSYEQYF
V gene: TRBV6-5; D gene: NA; J gene: TRBJ2-5; clone size: NA; CDR3 DNA: TGTGCCTGCAGTTACCTACGAGGGACATTAGTGACCCAGTACTTC; CDR3 protein: CACSYLRGTLVTQYF
V gene: TRBV4-1; D gene: TRBD2; J gene: TRBJ2-1; clone size: few; CDR3 DNA: TGCGCCAGCAGCCATAGACTACTAGCGGGAAGAAATGAGCAGTTCTTC; CDR3 protein: CASSHRLLAGRNEQFF
V gene: TRBV6-2/TRBV6-3; D gene: NA; J gene: TRBJ2-1; clone size: few; CDR3 DNA: TGTGCCAGCAGCCCATCTCACGGCAATGAGCAGTTCTTC; CDR3 protein: CASSPSHGNEQFF
V gene: TRBV20-1; D gene: NA; J gene: TRBJ1-5; clone size: NA; CDR3 DNA: TGCAGTGCTATCAGGGTTATTGGTCAGCCCCAGCATTTT; CDR3 protein: CSAIRVIGQPQHF